The subject of this entry is one T cell receptor beta chain. The second PCR ran roughly 6 to 11 cycles with a sample-barcoded 5' primer and J-beta primers. TCRdb ran MiXCR on the 5' RACE reads and lists one entry per CDR3 protein. The table records hundreds of thousands of distinct CDR3 sequences, 25% of them present only once. Peripheral blood was drawn, about 9.7 milliliters per donor. Samples each had at least 5.5 micrograms of total RNA extracted. This specimen comes from a study of blood T cells in healthy people across ages. J gave up 6 bases and V 3 bases, and 1 base lay outside the gene matches. Germline CDR1 is SEHNR and CDR2 is FQNEAQ (reference sequence). The CDR3 spans 13 residues. Separately, the same data were catalogued under a study of T cells of mothers and their children. Per that study: Samples were provided by three healthy Caucasian mothers and their six children.

V gene TRBV7-9 combines with J gene TRBJ1-2, with TRBD1 matching 10 bases. Source material: blood. The TCR was taken from a boy between 10 and 17 years old in good health. The CDR3 reads CASSFGTGDGYTF. The CDR3 DNA sequence: TGTGCCAGCAGCTTCGGGACAGGGGATGGCTACACCTTC. The full variable domain, completed using reference TRBV7-9 and TRBJ1-2, is DTGVSQNPRHKITKRGQNVTFRCDPISEHNRLYWYRQTLGQGPEFLTYFQNEAQLEKSRLLSDRFSAERPKGSFSTLEIQRTEQGDSAMYLCASSFGTGDGYTFGSGTRLTVV.